The 18 T cell receptor beta chains reported below all come from one sample, sequenced in a study of T cells in Graves' hyperthyroidism and ophthalmopathy. RNA transcripts yielded amplified TCR beta CDR3 regions. Using the HTBI primer set, a first-round RT-PCR was run on the TCR CDR3. TCRdb recomputed calls from the multiplex PCR reads with MiXCR, one row per CDR3 protein. The sample yields a few hundred thousand distinct CDR3 sequences, about 14% seen once. The sequenced sample was blood. Every receptor here comes from a woman in her 40s with Graves' hyperthyroidism that later progressed to Graves' ophthalmopathy.

This clonotype has a handful of counts. DNA of the CDR3: TGTGCCAGCAGTTCGCTACATTTTGGCTACACCTTC. This gives the protein CASSSLHFGYTF. The chain couples TRBV28 to TRBJ1-2; D uncertain. CDR1 and CDR2 (germline): MDHEN, SYDVKM. This CDR3 region has 12 residues. V was clipped by 4 bases and J by 7 bases, with 10 bases between them.

The chain has TRBV20-1 and TRBJ2-7, with 8 bases aligning to TRBD1. Germline V gives CDR1 DFQATT, CDR2 SNEGSKA (reference sequence). V shed 6 bases, J shed 3 bases, and the junction held 1 base outside the gene matches. This CDR3 region has 11 residues. The DNA for the CDR3 is TGCAGTGCAGGACAGGGCTACGAGCAGTACTTC. Its protein product is CSAGQGYEQYF.

The J gene is TRBJ2-4, the V gene TRBV6-1, with 8 bases matching TRBD1. This CDR3 has 13 residues. Trimming removed 6 bases from V and 7 bases from J; junction bases left unmatched: 5. CDR1 and CDR2 (germline): MNHNS, SASEGT. CDR3 region: CASSSDRVNIQYF. DNA for the CDR3: TGTGCCAGCAGCTCGGACAGGGTGAACATTCAGTACTTC.

Many counts were recorded for this clonotype. The V gene is TRBV7-9, the J gene TRBJ1-2, with TRBD1 matching over 7 bases. Losses at the gene ends were 5 bases for V and 8 bases for J; bases not matched to a gene: 20. Per germline, CDR1 SEHNR and CDR2 FQNEAQ (reference sequence). CDR3 length: 17 amino acids. The CDR3 spells CASSPSPPGQFIRGYTF. Written as DNA, the CDR3 is TGTGCCAGCAGCCCATCCCCGCCGGGACAGTTTATTAGGGGCTACACCTTC. Based on the CDR3 plus reference TRBV7-9 and TRBJ1-2, the full variable domain is DTGVSQNPRHKITKRGQNVTFRCDPISEHNRLYWYRQTLGQGPEFLTYFQNEAQLEKSRLLSDRFSAERPKGSFSTLEIQRTEQGDSAMYLCASSPSPPGQFIRGYTFGSGTRLTVV.

This clonotype was recorded many times. CDR3 amino acids: CASSGTGDPDQPQHF. DNA for the CDR3: TGTGCCAGCTCGGGAACAGGGGACCCCGATCAGCCCCAGCATTTT. The chain recombines TRBV18 with TRBJ1-5; the match to TRBD1 covers 7 bases. Per germline, CDR1 KGHSH and CDR2 LQKENI. The V segment lost 6 bases and the J segment 5 bases; nucleotides outside the gene matches: 10. This CDR3 region has 15 residues.

This clonotype was observed many times. V and J are TRBV7-3 and TRBJ2-1, with TRBD2 as a possible D gene (6 bases). Germline CDR1 reads SGHTA; CDR2 reads FQGTGA. CDR3 length: 15 amino acids. With 3 bases removed from V and 6 bases from J, the gap between germline ends came to 15 bases. In nucleotides, the CDR3 is TGTGCCAGCAGCTTTAGCGGAAGCTTAGTCAATGAGCAGTTCTTC. Its protein is CASSFSGSLVNEQFF.

This clonotype was picked up many times. V and J are TRBV20-1 and TRBJ2-7, with D tentatively TRBD2 (5 bases). Trimming took 2 bases from V and 4 from J, leaving 21 bases between them. CDR1 DFQATT and CDR2 SNEGSKA come from the germline V gene (reference sequence). The CDR3 covers 16 residues. The CDR3, as DNA: TGCAGTGCTAGAAGCCCAACGGGGAGATCCTCTTACGAGCAGTACTTC. It yields the protein CSARSPTGRSSYEQYF.

There are a few counts of this clonotype. This rearrangement joins TRBV7-9 to TRBJ2-1, with 10 bases fitting TRBD2. After removal of 3 bases from V and 2 bases from J, the junction contained 7 bases not matched to a gene. CDR3 size: 17 residues. The germline CDR1 and CDR2 sequences are SEHNR and FQNEAQ (reference sequence). Written as DNA, the CDR3 is TGTGCCAGCAGCTTTCCTCCAGGACTAGCGGCCTACAATGAGCAGTTCTTC. This codes for CASSFPPGLAAYNEQFF. Supplemented by reference TRBV7-9 and TRBJ2-1, the full variable domain reads DTGVSQNPRHKITKRGQNVTFRCDPISEHNRLYWYRQTLGQGPEFLTYFQNEAQLEKSRLLSDRFSAERPKGSFSTLEIQRTEQGDSAMYLCASSFPPGLAAYNEQFFGPGTRLTVL.

A few counts support this clonotype. The chain couples TRBV4-1 to TRBJ2-1; TRBD1 matches 7 bases. The CDR3 loop spans 13 amino acids. Germline lookup yields CDR1 MGHRA and CDR2 YSYEKL. V lost 6 bases to trimming and J lost 4 bases; unmatched junction nucleotides: 3. The CDR3 loop reads CASSTGVYNEQFF. The CDR3 region has the DNA TGCGCCAGCAGTACAGGGGTGTACAATGAGCAGTTCTTC.

This chain uses TRBV4-1 with TRBJ2-1, with D hard to call. V shed 3 bases and J shed 0 bases, with 15 bases lying between them. CDR1 is MGHRA and CDR2 is YSYEKL in the germline V gene. The CDR3 length is 17 residues. As DNA, the CDR3 is TGCGCCAGCAGCCAGTCTCGTAGTTTTAGCTCCTACAATGAGCAGTTCTTC. Translated, it gives CASSQSRSFSSYNEQFF.

This clonotype was recorded many times. The chain is built from TRBV29-1 and TRBJ1-2; TRBD1 matches at 10 bases. The V gene's germline CDR1 is SQVTM and CDR2 ANQGSEA. J gave up 7 bases and V 3 bases, and 11 bases lay outside the gene matches. CDR3 size: 15 residues. The CDR3 is CSVDALTGGELGYTF. CDR3 in DNA: TGCAGCGTTGATGCCCTGACAGGGGGCGAACTTGGCTACACCTTC.

In this sample, this clonotype turned up a few times. J is TRBJ2-7 and V is TRBV29-1, with no clear D. Between the trimmed V and J ends, which lost 0 bases and 2 bases, there was a span of 8 bases. Germline V gene data show CDR1 as SQVTM and CDR2 as ANQGSEA. There are 13 residues in the CDR3. The CDR3: CSVEDQQAYEQYF. The CDR3 bases are TGCAGCGTTGAAGATCAGCAGGCCTACGAGCAGTACTTC.

This clonotype was seen ten or more times. In nucleotides, the CDR3 is TGTGCCAGCAGTGAACAACAGGGCGACAATCAGCCCCAGCATTTT. Its translation: CASSEQQGDNQPQHF. The V gene is TRBV2, the J gene TRBJ1-5, with D tentatively TRBD1 (6 bases). The germline V gene encodes CDR1 SNHLY and CDR2 FYNNEI. This CDR3 is 15 amino acids long. V was trimmed by 2 bases and J by 3 bases, leaving 11 bases between them.

This clonotype showed up many times. The chain employs TRBV6-1 and TRBJ1-5, with D perhaps TRBD1 (6 bases). Germline V CDR1 and CDR2: MNHNS, SASEGT. The germline V and J ends were trimmed by 7 bases and 0 bases, with 22 bases remaining between them. This CDR3 contains 18 residues. The CDR3 nucleotides read TGTGCCAGCACCCCAGTGCAGCGAGGGGGGTATAGCAATCAGCCCCAGCATTTT. Amino acid sequence: CASTPVQRGGYSNQPQHF.

V is TRBV4-1 and J is TRBJ2-2; 16 positions agree with TRBD2. With V trimmed by 4 bases and J by 6 bases, 11 bases remained unmatched. The CDR3 runs 19 residues. Germline V CDR1 and CDR2: MGHRA, YSYEKL. In nucleotides, the CDR3 is TGCGCCAGCAGCCCCTTGGGACTAGCGGGAGGGCCATGGTCCGGGGAGCTGTTTTTT. Protein product: CASSPLGLAGGPWSGELFF.

The rearrangement links TRBV15 to TRBJ1-1; TRBD1 is a possible D gene (6 bases). V lost 0 bases and J lost 8, with 7 bases in between. The CDR3 contains 12 residues. Germline-derived CDR1 and CDR2 are LNHNV and YYDKDF (reference sequence). This chain's CDR3 is CATSREGGEAFF. CDR3 nucleotide sequence: TGTGCCACCAGCAGAGAGGGGGGCGAAGCTTTCTTT.

This clonotype came up many times. The J gene is TRBJ2-7, the V gene TRBV11-2, with D possibly TRBD1 on 6 matching bases. Germline lookup yields CDR1 SGHAT and CDR2 FQNNGV. Trimming pared 5 bases from V and 2 bases from J, leaving 16 bases between. The CDR3 covers 15 residues. The DNA of the CDR3 is TGTGCCAGCAGCAAGGACCTACAGGGAACCTACGAGCAGTACTTC. This sequence encodes CASSKDLQGTYEQYF.

This clonotype was seen ten or more times. The chain couples TRBV6-1 to TRBJ1-2, with TRBD1 as a possible D gene (5 bases). Germline CDR1 reads MNHNS; CDR2 reads SASEGT. The V end lost 7 bases, the J end lost 0 bases, and 12 bases lay between the germline ends. CDR3 length equals 14 residues. CDR3 sequence (DNA): TGTGCCAGCATGGGGCAGGGATCTAACTATGGCTACACCTTC. Encoded protein: CASMGQGSNYGYTF.